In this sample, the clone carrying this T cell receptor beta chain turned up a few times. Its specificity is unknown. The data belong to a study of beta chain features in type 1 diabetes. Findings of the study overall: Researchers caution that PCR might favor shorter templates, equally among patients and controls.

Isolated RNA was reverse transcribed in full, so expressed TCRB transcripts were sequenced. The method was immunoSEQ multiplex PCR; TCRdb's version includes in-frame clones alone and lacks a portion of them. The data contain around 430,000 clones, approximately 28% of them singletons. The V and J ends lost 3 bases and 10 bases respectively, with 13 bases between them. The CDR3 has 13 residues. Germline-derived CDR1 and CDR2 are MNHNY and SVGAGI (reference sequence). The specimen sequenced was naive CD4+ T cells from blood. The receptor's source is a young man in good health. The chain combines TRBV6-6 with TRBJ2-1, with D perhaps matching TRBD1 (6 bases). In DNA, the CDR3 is TGTGCCAGCAGTTATCCCCCGGGACAAGAGCAGTTCTTC. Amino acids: CASSYPPGQEQFF.